This T cell receptor beta chain is drawn from a study of T cells after yellow fever vaccination. Study-wide findings and caveats: From the bulk population, abundant clonotypes could contaminate and appear within FACS-sorted repertoires. Clones from primary vaccination mostly reappeared after the booster (around 97% CD4, just over 85% CD8). Among all clonotypes, a small share was observed in both CD4 and CD8 compartments.

This clonotype was counted only a few times. As yet, its antigen is unknown. This CDR3 region has 12 residues. Germline lookup yields CDR1 SGHTA and CDR2 FQGNSA. V was clipped by 5 bases and J by 10 bases; unmatched bases: 4. For TCR, cDNA came from 5'RACE template switching, which added a universal primer site and UMIs. TCRdb re-analysed the 5' RACE reads in MiXCR, keeping a single row per CDR3 protein. The data show 300,000 or so distinct CDR3 sequences, over 10% seen once. The specimen comprised CD4+ T cells sorted from PBMCs, sampled 45 days after the yellow fever booster vaccination. This TCR was sampled from a man aged 30 to 39 who received the YFV17D yellow fever vaccine. V usage is TRBV7-2 and J usage is TRBJ2-1, with 8 bases fitting TRBD2. DNA of the CDR3: TGTGCCAGCAGCACCCCGGGAGGGGAGCAGTTCTTC. Its translation is CASSTPGGEQFF.